The 27 T cell receptor beta chains below were found in one sample sequenced in a study of vaccination effects on CD4 cells after COVID-19 (dated by TCRdb to between 2022 and 2023). No antigen has been assigned to these receptors. To prepare the library, the immunoSEQ multiplex PCR assay was applied. In TCRdb, the immuneACCESS table is reduced to in-frame sequences with V and J assigned. These tables do not hold every clone; where another copy was compared, an unresolved V gene accounts for under half, and the others remain unexplained. The sample yields fewer than 30,000 clones; around 67% were counted once. The ten top clones hold over 7.5% of the sample. In the ViraFEST assay, PBMC were stimulated with viral peptide pools, and TCR sequencing was then used to find antigen-specific CD4+ T cell clonotypes based on their expansion. After approximately eleven days of culture, CD4+ T cells were isolated with the EasySep CD4+ T cell isolation kit. Each participant got two doses of an mRNA SARS-CoV-2 vaccine, either BNT162b2 or mRNA-1273.

The sequencing used CD4+ T cells from PBMCs cultured with SARS-CoV-2 spike peptides, collected after COVID-19 vaccination. The meaning of the sample's cell subset or site label: SARS-CoV-2 spike overlapping peptide pool stimulation. The receptors derive from a human donor who received a COVID-19 vaccine.

The rearrangement uses TRBV5-6 and TRBJ1-5, with D unresolved. V lost 3 bases, J lost 5 bases, and 15 bases lay in between. The CDR3 sequence is 15 residues long. Germline loops: CDR1 SGHDT, CDR2 YYEEEE. CDR3 nucleotides: TGTGCCAGCAGCTCTCGAGGACGGTCGGATCAGCCCCAGCATTTT. Translating it yields CASSSRGRSDQPQHF.

The chain joins TRBV18 to TRBJ2-1; 14 bases line up with TRBD2. This CDR3 region has 16 residues. Germline V lookup: CDR1 KGHSH, CDR2 LQKENI. Trimming at V came to 3 bases and at J to 4 bases, leaving 2 bases not matched to a gene. As DNA, the CDR3 is TGTGCCAGCTCACCTAGACTAGCGGGGGGGTACAATGAGCAGTTCTTC. This codes for CASSPRLAGGYNEQFF.

This rearrangement joins TRBV29-1 to TRBJ2-7; tentatively, D is TRBD1 (5 bases). Germline CDR1 and CDR2: SQVTM and ANQGSEA. The V end was cut by 4 bases, the J end by 6 bases, with 31 bases between. The CDR3 sequence is 18 residues long. CDR3 region: CSVVVRRIKNGFQGEQYF. CDR3 bases: TGCAGCGTTGTTGTCCGCAGGATAAAAAACGGGTTCCAGGGCGAGCAGTACTTC.

The J gene is TRBJ2-4, the V gene TRBV5-1; 9 nucleotides align to TRBD1. The germline V gene has CDR1 SGHRS and CDR2 YFSETQ. CDR3 length: 16 amino acids. Trimming removed 4 bases from V and 8 bases from J; junction bases left unmatched: 13. CDR3 sequence: CASSPTPDRGVHIQYF. CDR3 DNA: TGCGCCAGCAGCCCCACCCCGGACAGGGGTGTGCACATTCAGTACTTC.

There are a few counts of this clone. The gene calls are TRBV19 and TRBJ1-5; 7 bases align to TRBD1. The CDR3 length is 14 residues. Germline values: CDR1 LNHDA, CDR2 SQIVND (reference sequence). V trimming: 5 bases; J trimming: 4 bases; junction bases outside the gene matches: 5. The CDR3 DNA sequence: TGTGCCAGTAGTTCGCAGGGGGGTAATCAGCCCCAGCATTTT. It specifies CASSSQGGNQPQHF. The complete variable domain, with remaining parts taken from reference TRBV19 and TRBJ1-5, reads DGGITQSPKYLFRKEGQNVTLSCEQNLNHDAMYWYRQDPGQGLRLIYYSQIVNDFQKGDIAEGYSVSREKKESFPLTVTSAQKNPTAFYLCASSSQGGNQPQHFGDGTRLSIL.

This sequence joins TRBV12-3 or TRBV12-4 and TRBJ1-2; no firm D call. Deletions cut 5 bases from V and 4 bases from J, with 11 bases between. CDR3 size: 13 residues. The DNA for the CDR3 is TGTGCCAGCAGTGTCGGAGCACTCTATGGCTACACCTTC. This codes for CASSVGALYGYTF.

V and J are TRBV27 and TRBJ2-7, with 11 bases aligning to TRBD2. The V gene end was trimmed by 7 bases and the J gene end by 4 bases; junction bases not matched to a gene: 12. Germline V gives CDR1 MNHEY, CDR2 SMNVEV (reference sequence). CDR3 size: 16 residues. The CDR3 region has the DNA TGTGCCAGCACCCCAACCCTCCTAGCGGGAGGTTACGAGCAGTACTTC. It specifies CASTPTLLAGGYEQYF.

The gene calls are TRBV14 and TRBJ2-1; no firm D call. This CDR3 has 12 residues. Germline V lookup: CDR1 SGHDN, CDR2 FVKESK. The V end was cut by 6 bases, the J end by 7 bases, with 10 bases between. The CDR3 nucleotides are TGTGCCAGCAGGTCGGACCTTAATGAGCAGTTCTTC. Amino acid sequence: CASRSDLNEQFF.

This clone is large (0.1 to 1%) in the sample. This chain links TRBV15 with TRBJ1-2, with 7 bases matching TRBD1. The CDR3 consists of 16 residues. Unmatched junction bases numbered 13, after V lost 5 bases and J lost 4 bases. CDR1 and CDR2 from the germline V gene are LNHNV and YYDKDF (reference sequence). DNA for the CDR3: TGTGCCACCAGCGAGGGATTAACAGGGGCGGGCTATGGCTACACCTTC. Residues: CATSEGLTGAGYGYTF.

This clone was observed a handful of times. The CDR3 here is CASGGTQLNTEAFF. Here the CDR3 DNA reads TGTGCCAGCGGGGGGACCCAACTGAACACTGAAGCTTTCTTT. The V gene is TRBV27, the J gene TRBJ1-1; possibly TRBD1 for D (5 bases). The CDR3 runs 14 residues. Trimming took 8 bases from V and 0 from J, leaving 13 bases between them. From germline, CDR1 is MNHEY and CDR2 SMNVEV (reference sequence).

This chain joins TRBV6-1 and TRBJ2-1; TRBD2 aligns across 16 bases. Germline V lookup: CDR1 MNHNS, CDR2 SASEGT. V lost 5 bases, J lost 9 bases, and 4 bases stayed unmatched. The CDR3 totals 15 residues. CDR3 in DNA: TGTGCCAGCAGTATTGGGACTAGCGGGGGGGTTGAGCAGTTCTTC. Translated: CASSIGTSGGVEQFF.

In its sample, this clone was seen a few times. The chain couples TRBV7-2 to TRBJ1-2; D remains ambiguous. Germline V gene sequence: CDR1 SGHTA, CDR2 FQGNSA. V dropped 1 base and J dropped 4 bases, with 7 bases sitting between them. There are 13 residues in the CDR3. The CDR3 DNA sequence: TGTGCCAGCAGCTTAGAGTCAACCTATGGCTACACCTTC. The encoded protein is CASSLESTYGYTF.

This clone was counted between two and nine times. The chain links TRBV6-4 to TRBJ2-2, with 8 positions matching TRBD1. CDR1 MRHNA and CDR2 SNTAGT come from the germline V gene. The CDR3 runs 14 residues. V shed 5 bases, J shed 6 bases, and the junction held 5 bases outside the gene matches. In DNA form, the CDR3 reads TGTGCCAGCAGTCTGGAACAGGGGGCCGGGGAGCTGTTTTTT. As protein: CASSLEQGAGELFF.

This clone was observed a single time. The chain is built from TRBV14 and TRBJ1-3; weak D call: TRBD1 (5 bases). Germline-derived CDR1 and CDR2 are SGHDN and FVKESK. The CDR3 runs 15 residues. The V end lost 3 bases, the J end lost 4 bases, and 13 bases lay between the germline ends. Here the CDR3 DNA reads TGTGCCAGCAGCCACCGTCTAGGGGAGGGAAACACCATATATTTT. This translates into CASSHRLGEGNTIYF.

The chain has TRBV4-2 and TRBJ2-1, with TRBD2 as a possible D gene (6 bases). The V and J ends lost 1 base and 3 bases respectively, with 13 bases between them. The CDR3 sequence is 16 residues long. Germline-derived CDR1 and CDR2 are LGHNA and YNFKEQ. The CDR3 region has the DNA TGTGCCAGCAGCCAAGGGTCAGGGAGGCTCTACAATGAGCAGTTCTTC. Translation gives CASSQGSGRLYNEQFF.

The chain recombines TRBV7-8 with TRBJ2-7; 7 bases match TRBD2. V shed 2 bases, J shed 0 bases, and the junction held 22 bases outside the gene matches. CDR1 is SGHVS and CDR2 is FQNEAQ in the germline V gene. The CDR3 consists of 21 residues. CDR3 DNA: TGTGCCAGCAGCTTAAATGTCATCCGGAAGACTAGCCGGGTGACCTCCTACGAGCAGTACTTC. This translates into CASSLNVIRKTSRVTSYEQYF.

The rearrangement uses TRBV4-1 and TRBJ2-1; 9 nucleotides line up with TRBD1. This CDR3 contains 20 residues. J gave up 0 bases and V 4 bases, and 16 bases lay outside the gene matches. Germline-derived CDR1 and CDR2 are MGHRA and YSYEKL. For the CDR3, the DNA is TGCGCCAGCAGCCCCGGGACAGGGAAGGTAAGGATGAGCTCCTACAATGAGCAGTTCTTC. It is translated as CASSPGTGKVRMSSYNEQFF.

The genes are TRBV10-2 and TRBJ2-2; TRBD2 agrees at 11 bases. This CDR3 is built from 15 residues. CDR1 WSHSY and CDR2 SAAADI come from the germline V gene. The junction had 0 bases not matched to a gene; V was cut back by 6 bases and J by 0 bases. The CDR3 DNA follows: TGCGCCAGCAGGGGACTAGCGGCGAACACCGGGGAGCTGTTTTTT. It is translated as CASRGLAANTGELFF.

The rearrangement links TRBV9 to TRBJ2-7, with unresolved D. V was shortened by 0 bases and J by 2 bases, with 12 bases between the two germline ends. This CDR3 has 15 residues. The V gene's germline CDR1 is SGDLS and CDR2 YYNGEE. CDR3 loop: CASSVGAVNTYEQYF. For the CDR3, the DNA is TGTGCCAGCAGCGTAGGGGCCGTTAATACCTACGAGCAGTACTTC.

The chain uses TRBV5-5 and TRBJ2-7; TRBD1 agrees at 8 bases. This CDR3 has 16 residues. CDR1 and CDR2 from the germline V gene are SGHKS and YYEKEE (reference sequence). V was clipped by 7 bases and J by 1 base; unmatched bases: 13. The chain's CDR3 is CASGGGGQGLSYEQYF. The CDR3 DNA is TGTGCCAGCGGCGGAGGAGGACAGGGCCTTTCCTACGAGCAGTACTTC.

The rearrangement links TRBV2 to TRBJ1-1; tentatively, D is TRBD1 (6 bases). Trimming left V 4 bases short and J 1 base short, with 13 bases between. In germline, CDR1 is SNHLY, CDR2 FYNNEI. CDR3 length equals 15 residues. CDR3 nucleotides: TGTGCCAGCAGTGTGTTGGGGGGCCGGAACACTGAAGCTTTCTTT. Translating it yields CASSVLGGRNTEAFF.

As concerns this clone: Since a much larger clone is just one base distant, this may be a read error. Other nucleotide sequences in the sample specify the same CDR3. The CDR3 region has the DNA TGTGCCAGCAGCCAGGGGTGGGGGCGGGGAGAGACCCAGTACTTC. Encoded protein: CASSQGWGRGETQYF. This chain uses TRBV3-1 (or the pseudogene TRBV3-2) with TRBJ2-5; D may correspond to TRBD1 or TRBD2 (6 bases each). Germline-derived CDR1 and CDR2 are LGHDT and YNNKEL (reference sequence). The CDR3 loop spans 15 amino acids. The ends were cut back, 3 bases at V and 4 bases at J, with 15 bases in the middle.

The chain joins TRBV5-6 to TRBJ2-2, with 8 positions matching TRBD1. With V trimmed by 2 bases and J by 6 bases, 6 bases remained unmatched. The germline CDR1 and CDR2 sequences are SGHDT and YYEEEE. The CDR3 is made up of 15 amino acids. The chain's CDR3 is CASSFQGATSGELFF. In nucleotides, the CDR3 is TGTGCCAGCAGCTTCCAGGGGGCGACCTCCGGGGAGCTGTTTTTT.

The rearrangement links TRBV5-4 to TRBJ2-2; D is perhaps TRBD2 (5 bases). V lost 0 bases, J lost 5 bases, and 11 bases lay in between. CDR1 is SGHNT and CDR2 is YYREEE in the germline V gene (reference sequence). The CDR3 totals 15 residues. The CDR3 sequence: CASSLAGSGTGELFF. The CDR3 DNA reads TGTGCCAGCAGCTTGGCGGGATCTGGGACCGGGGAGCTGTTTTTT.

The rearrangement links TRBV18 to TRBJ1-3, with D possibly being TRBD1 (5 bases). The CDR3 extends over 18 amino acids. The germline CDR1 and CDR2 sequences are KGHSH and LQKENI. Trimming removed 1 base at V and 0 bases at J, with 16 bases between. CDR3 sequence reads: CASSPQKAGLSSGNTIYF. The CDR3, as DNA: TGTGCCAGCTCACCACAAAAAGCGGGGCTAAGCTCTGGAAACACCATATATTTT. The variable domain in full, completed from reference TRBV18 and TRBJ1-3, reads NAGVMQNPRHLVRRRGQEARLRCSPMKGHSHVYWYRQLPEEGLKFMVYLQKENIIDESGMPKERFSAEFPKEGPSILRIQQVVRGDSAAYFCASSPQKAGLSSGNTIYFGEGSWLTVV.

This clone is medium-sized. The V and J genes are TRBV7-9 and TRBJ2-5; TRBD2 matches at 15 bases. CDR1 and CDR2 from the germline V gene are SEHNR and FQNEAQ (reference sequence). The CDR3 is made up of 19 amino acids. Losses at the gene ends were 4 bases for V and 2 bases for J; bases not matched to a gene: 11. CDR3 loop: CASSSGLAGGPGFQETQYF. CDR3 bases: TGTGCCAGCAGCTCAGGACTAGCGGGAGGGCCGGGGTTTCAAGAGACCCAGTACTTC.

This clone was found a few times. The chain employs TRBV4-2 and TRBJ2-2, with D perhaps TRBD1 (6 bases). V lost 1 base to trimming and J lost 4 bases, with 7 bases between them. Germline lookup yields CDR1 LGHNA and CDR2 YNFKEQ. The CDR3 consists of 14 residues. DNA for the CDR3: TGTGCCAGCAGCCAAGCCAGGGGCACCGGGGAGCTGTTTTTT. Protein sequence: CASSQARGTGELFF.